This T cell receptor (beta chain) was obtained from a study of tumor and adjacent non-tumor tissue in lung cancer. The wider study: There were about twelve adenocarcinoma, 2 squamous cell carcinoma and 1 small cell lung cancer cases. Samples averaged about 3.8 million productive TCRbeta reads each.

General observations from the study: Normal lung showed higher cumulative top 100 clone frequency than tumor. Tumor tissue had significantly higher TCR diversity than normal lung.

This sample's RNA came from whole unsorted tissue. The normal lung tissue was taken more than 3 cm from the tumor edge. This CDR3 region has 15 residues. Germline V lookup: CDR1 MNHNS, CDR2 SASEGT. Worth noting for this clonotype: Its antigen remains unknown. One junction end disagrees with the germline gene, perhaps due to a read error.

TCRbeta libraries were built with three rounds of nested PCR, modified from ARM-PCR. Each CDR3 protein is one row after TCRdb ran MiXCR on the multiplex PCR reads. The sample has 90,000 to 100,000 distinct CDR3 sequences; roughly 80% are singletons. Source material: distant non-tumor lung tissue. The sequence derives from a man aged 60 to 75 with small cell lung cancer. J is TRBJ2-3 and V is TRBV6-1; D may be TRBD2 (5 bases). In DNA, the CDR3 is TGTGACAGCAGTGAACACGGGAATGCTTCAGATACGCAATATTTT. This gives the protein CDSSEHGNASDTQYF.